These 26 T cell receptor beta chains were sequenced from one sample in a study of T cell responses to AZD1222 COVID-19 vaccine. Produced via immunoSEQ multiplex PCR; TCRdb's table is partial and in-frame only. The sample has around 150,000 clones; 85% to 95% are singletons. This sample comprised peripheral blood, obtained on day 0 of AZD1222 vaccination. The source is an adult in good health.

This clone has just one count. The rearrangement uses TRBV9 and TRBJ2-5, with 9 nucleotides matching TRBD2. From germline, CDR1 is SGDLS and CDR2 YYNGEE. The CDR3 totals 16 residues. V trimming: 3 bases; J trimming: 4 bases; junction bases outside the gene matches: 10. CDR3 in amino acids: CASSGVAGGPVETQYF. CDR3 DNA: TGTGCCAGCAGCGGTGTGGCGGGGGGGCCGGTAGAGACCCAGTACTTC.

The chain employs TRBV30 and TRBJ1-2, with D perhaps TRBD1 (6 bases). Per germline, CDR1 GTSNPN and CDR2 SVGIG (reference sequence). This CDR3 is 13 amino acids long. V gave up 5 bases and J gave up 7 bases, with 17 bases separating them. The CDR3 DNA reads TGTGCCTGGCGAGACAGGACTTGGGCTGGCTACACCTTC. As protein: CAWRDRTWAGYTF.

The chain links TRBV5-1 to TRBJ1-1, with D possibly matching TRBD1 (5 bases). Germline CDR1 and CDR2: SGHRS and YFSETQ. The CDR3 has 14 amino acids. The V and J ends lost 0 bases and 4 bases respectively, with 10 bases between them. The CDR3 sequence: CASSLVEGPTEAFF. The CDR3 DNA follows: TGCGCCAGCAGCTTGGTGGAGGGGCCCACTGAAGCTTTCTTT.

The chain recombines TRBV19 with TRBJ2-2; D is undetermined. Germline CDR1 reads LNHDA; CDR2 reads SQIVND (reference sequence). The V end was cut by 6 bases, the J end by 5 bases, with 10 bases between. This CDR3 comprises 13 residues. CDR3 residues: CASRPDSTGELFF. DNA of the CDR3: TGTGCCAGTAGGCCGGATTCAACCGGGGAGCTGTTTTTT.

The V call is TRBV28, the J call TRBJ1-2; D is unresolved. V lost 1 base, J lost 6 bases, and 15 bases lay in between. The CDR3 is 15 amino acids. Germline values: CDR1 MDHEN, CDR2 SYDVKM. The CDR3 loop reads CASSLFSEGWNGYTF. CDR3 bases: TGTGCCAGCAGTTTATTCAGTGAGGGATGGAATGGCTACACCTTC.

This sequence joins TRBV10-2 and TRBJ2-7; D possibly corresponds to TRBD2 (5 bases). From germline, CDR1 is WSHSY and CDR2 SAAADI. This CDR3 contains 13 residues. Between the trimmed V and J ends, which lost 4 bases and 7 bases, there was a span of 14 bases. As DNA, the CDR3 is TGCGCCAGCAGTGGGGCAACGACGGGGGAGCAGTACGTC. The encoded protein is CASSGATTGEQYV.

As DNA, the CDR3 is TGTGCCAGCAGCTTAGACGGGGGAACCTACAATGAGCAGTTCTTC. Translation: CASSLDGGTYNEQFF. The genes are TRBV7-3 and TRBJ2-1; possibly TRBD2 for D (6 bases). The germline V gene has CDR1 SGHTA and CDR2 FQGTGA. This CDR3 has 15 residues. Between the trimmed V and J ends, which lost 2 bases and 2 bases, there was a span of 10 bases.

This chain connects TRBV4-3 to TRBJ2-7; the D gene is possibly TRBD2 (5 bases). The ends were cut back, 0 bases at V and 6 bases at J, with 24 bases in the middle. CDR1 is LGHNA, CDR2 YSLEER, per germline. The CDR3 is made up of 18 amino acids. In nucleotides, the CDR3 is TGCGCCAGCAGCCAAGATAATCGTGGTCCAGGACTCCGGAGCGAGCAGTACGTC. Protein sequence: CASSQDNRGPGLRSEQYV.

In this sample, this clone is medium-sized. V is TRBV28 and J is TRBJ2-7, with 10 bases lining up with TRBD1. CDR1 is MDHEN, CDR2 SYDVKM, per germline. The CDR3 runs 14 residues. V was clipped by 0 bases and J by 5 bases; unmatched bases: 1. Here the CDR3 DNA reads TGTGCCAGCAGTTTATGGACAGGGGGCCACGAGCAGTACGTC. This encodes CASSLWTGGHEQYV.

The chain uses TRBV5-8 and TRBJ2-1; 7 bases match TRBD1. The CDR3 spans 15 residues. With 4 bases clipped from V and 3 bases from J, the junction kept 7 bases outside the gene matches. Germline CDR1 SGHTS, CDR2 YDEGEE. The DNA for the CDR3 is TGTGCCAGCAGCAGACAGGGCGCTGGCTACAATGAGCAGTTCTTC. It is translated as CASSRQGAGYNEQFF.

The chain has TRBV24-1 and TRBJ1-1; 9 bases map to TRBD1. Unmatched junction bases numbered 2, after V lost 1 base and J lost 9 bases. The germline V gene encodes CDR1 KGHDR and CDR2 SFDVKD. CDR3 length equals 13 residues. The chain's CDR3 is CATSDFGTGKAFF. The CDR3 DNA reads TGTGCCACCAGTGATTTTGGGACAGGGAAAGCTTTCTTT.

The V call is TRBV19, the J call TRBJ1-1, with D tentatively TRBD1 (6 bases). CDR3 size: 15 residues. V lost 5 bases, J lost 4 bases, and 17 bases lay in between. The germline gives CDR1 LNHDA, CDR2 SQIVND (reference sequence). This CDR3 reads CASSVFGGGSTEAFF. DNA for the CDR3: TGTGCCAGTAGTGTATTTGGAGGGGGGAGCACTGAAGCTTTCTTT.

This chain joins TRBV10-3 and TRBJ1-2; D call uncertain. The CDR3 consists of 14 residues. CDR1 is ENHRY and CDR2 is SYGVKD in the germline V gene. Trimming removed 6 bases at V and 10 bases at J, with 21 bases between. For the CDR3, the DNA is TGTGCCATCAGCGACCCCGGTCAGTCCCCACTCTACACCTTC. Translated: CAISDPGQSPLYTF.

V gene TRBV6-6 combines with J gene TRBJ2-3; no clear D gene. The CDR3 has 13 residues. Between the trimmed V and J ends, which lost 6 bases and 9 bases, there was a span of 16 bases. Germline V gene sequence: CDR1 MNHNY, CDR2 SVGAGI (reference sequence). For the CDR3, the DNA is TGTGCCAGCAGCCCCCAAAAGTCGGAGACGCAGTATTTT. This gives the protein CASSPQKSETQYF.

The rearrangement links TRBV19 to TRBJ2-1; D might be TRBD2 (6 bases). V dropped 2 bases and J dropped 0 bases, with 8 bases sitting between them. The length of the CDR3 is 15 residues. The V gene's germline CDR1 is LNHDA and CDR2 SQIVND (reference sequence). CDR3 sequence (DNA): TGTGCCAGTAGTATACACGGGAGCTCCTACAATGAGCAGTTCTTC. It translates to CASSIHGSSYNEQFF.

The chain joins TRBV28 to TRBJ2-3; a weak D match, TRBD2 (5 bases). Germline V gene sequence: CDR1 MDHEN, CDR2 SYDVKM. V was clipped by 3 bases and J by 8 bases, with 12 bases between them. The CDR3 has 13 residues. The CDR3 sequence: CASSFSGGSTQYF. CDR3 in DNA: TGTGCCAGCAGTTTTAGTGGAGGATCTACGCAGTATTTT.

This chain connects TRBV19 to TRBJ1-4, with D unresolved. Germline V gives CDR1 LNHDA, CDR2 SQIVND (reference sequence). The V gene lost 3 bases and the J gene lost 5 bases, with 13 bases spanning the gap. There are 15 residues in the CDR3. CDR3 DNA: TGTGCCAGTAGTATTCTCCCCGGAAACAATGAAAAACTGTTTTTT. It specifies CASSILPGNNEKLFF.

This chain connects TRBV15 to TRBJ1-1; D is uncertain. The V end lost 5 bases, the J end lost 5 bases, and 12 bases lay between the germline ends. This CDR3 comprises 13 residues. Looked up from germline, CDR1 is LNHNV and CDR2 is YYDKDF (reference sequence). CDR3 protein: CATSAVRVTEAFF. DNA of the CDR3: TGTGCCACCAGCGCCGTTCGGGTTACTGAAGCTTTCTTT. Filled out from reference TRBV15 and TRBJ1-1, the complete variable domain reads DAMVIQNPRYQVTQFGKPVTLSCSQTLNHNVMYWYQQKSSQAPKLLFHYYDKDFNNEADTPDNFQSRRPNTSFCFLDIRSPGLGDTAMYLCATSAVRVTEAFFGQGTRLTVV.

The chain carries TRBV15 and TRBJ1-2; possible D gene TRBD1, 6 bases. Deletions cut 5 bases from V and 3 bases from J, with 22 bases between. This CDR3 is built from 17 residues. Looked up from germline, CDR1 is LNHNV and CDR2 is YYDKDF (reference sequence). The CDR3 DNA reads TGTGCCACCAGCCCCGGATGGGGCAGGGGAGAGGACTATGGCTACACCTTC. Translated: CATSPGWGRGEDYGYTF.

The genes are TRBV7-6 and TRBJ1-2; 10 nucleotides agree with TRBD1. The CDR3 totals 15 residues. Trimming took 5 bases from V and 8 from J; bases not matched to a gene: 11. CDR1 and CDR2 from the germline V gene are SGHVS and FNYEAQ. CDR3 region: CASSPGTGARWGYTF. CDR3 bases: TGTGCCAGCAGCCCCGGGACAGGGGCGAGATGGGGCTACACCTTC. The full variable domain, its missing parts supplied by reference TRBV7-6 and TRBJ1-2, is GAGVSQSPRYKVTKRGQDVALRCDPISGHVSLYWYRQALGQGPEFLTYFNYEAQQDKSGLPNDRFSAERPEGSISTLTIQRTEQRDSAMYRCASSPGTGARWGYTFGSGTRLTVV.

The V and J genes are TRBV27 and TRBJ1-6; D uncertain. Trimming removed 3 bases from V and 7 bases from J, with 7 bases in between. Germline CDR1 is MNHEY and CDR2 is SMNVEV (reference sequence). The CDR3 is 13 residues long. CDR3 bases: TGTGCCAGCAGTTTTTCTGGGAATTCACCCCTCCACTTT. Protein: CASSFSGNSPLHF.

The sample holds one count of this clone. The chain employs TRBV4-3 and TRBJ1-6, with unresolved D. There are 13 residues in the CDR3. Germline V gives CDR1 LGHNA, CDR2 YSLEER. V lost 0 bases and J lost 5, with 2 bases in between. The CDR3 reads CASSQDNNSPLHF. In DNA, the CDR3 is TGCGCCAGCAGCCAAGACAATAATTCACCCCTCCACTTT.

This chain joins TRBV7-9 and TRBJ1-2; D is ambiguous. V lost 4 bases, J lost 3 bases, and 15 bases lay in between. The CDR3 is 15 residues long. Germline V CDR1 and CDR2: SEHNR, FQNEAQ (reference sequence). The CDR3 reads CASSSVERPYYGYTF. The CDR3 region has the DNA TGTGCCAGCAGCTCCGTGGAGCGGCCCTACTATGGCTACACCTTC.

This sequence joins TRBV28 and TRBJ1-5, with 7 bases matching TRBD1. This CDR3 region has 16 residues. The junction had 4 bases not matched to a gene; V was cut back by 0 bases and J by 2 bases. In germline, CDR1 is MDHEN, CDR2 SYDVKM. The CDR3 is CASSLWTGSGNQPQHF. The CDR3 DNA reads TGTGCCAGCAGTTTATGGACAGGGTCTGGCAATCAGCCCCAGCATTTT.

The sample holds one count of this clone. The chain couples TRBV9 to TRBJ2-5; 8 nucleotides agree with TRBD1. The CDR3 loop spans 16 amino acids. V shed 0 bases, J shed 7 bases, and the junction held 11 bases outside the gene matches. From germline, CDR1 is SGDLS and CDR2 YYNGEE. CDR3 nucleotides: TGTGCCAGCAGCGTAGAGACAGGGGCCCTCTGGGGGACCCAGTACTTC. Protein product: CASSVETGALWGTQYF.

The chain uses TRBV30 and TRBJ1-1; D remains unclear. V lost 5 bases and J 0 bases, leaving 7 bases between the germline ends. This CDR3 has 12 residues. CDR1 is GTSNPN, CDR2 SVGIG, per germline (reference sequence). CDR3 residues: CAWGKMNTEAFF. CDR3 sequence (DNA): TGTGCCTGGGGCAAGATGAACACTGAAGCTTTCTTT.